This record concerns one T cell receptor beta chain sequence. The record originates from a study of blood T cell repertoires in COVID-19. Study context: The United States, Italy and Spain were the sources of the acute and convalescent COVID-19 samples.

The CDR3 is made up of 14 amino acids. Germline loops: CDR1 MNHNS, CDR2 SASEGT. V was pared by 1 base and J by 2 bases, with 7 bases between. As originally analysed: Amplification of reference gene primers provided the estimated nucleated cell counts. The data were produced by immunoSEQ multiplex PCR, yet TCRdb's version contains in-frame clones alone and is incomplete. That table supplies the V and J calls and clone size; D and trimming were determined from the DNA. This table holds a few hundred thousand clones, approximately 88% found once. The material sequenced was peripheral blood. This receptor was taken from a woman aged 45-60 years with active or convalescent COVID-19. The J gene is TRBJ2-3, the V gene TRBV6-1; a weak D match, TRBD1 (5 bases). The DNA for the CDR3 is TGTGCCAGCAGTGAAGTCAGGGCCACAGATACGCAGTATTTT. Translation gives CASSEVRATDTQYF.